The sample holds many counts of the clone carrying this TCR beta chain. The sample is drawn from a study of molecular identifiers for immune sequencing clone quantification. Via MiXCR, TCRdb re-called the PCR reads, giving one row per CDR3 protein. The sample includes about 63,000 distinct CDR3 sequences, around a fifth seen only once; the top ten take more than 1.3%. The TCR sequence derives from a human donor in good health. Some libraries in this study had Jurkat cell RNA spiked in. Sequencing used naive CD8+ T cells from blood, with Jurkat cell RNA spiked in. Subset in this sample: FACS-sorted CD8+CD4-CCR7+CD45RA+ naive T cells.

CDR3 DNA: TGTGCCAGTAGTATCCTAGCGGGAGGGCCGGATACGCAGTATTTT. Translating gives CASSILAGGPDTQYF. The chain uses TRBV19 and TRBJ2-3, with 12 positions matching TRBD2. V lost 3 bases to trimming and J lost 6 bases; unmatched junction nucleotides: 4. Germline V gives CDR1 LNHDA, CDR2 SQIVND (reference sequence). The CDR3 contains 15 residues.